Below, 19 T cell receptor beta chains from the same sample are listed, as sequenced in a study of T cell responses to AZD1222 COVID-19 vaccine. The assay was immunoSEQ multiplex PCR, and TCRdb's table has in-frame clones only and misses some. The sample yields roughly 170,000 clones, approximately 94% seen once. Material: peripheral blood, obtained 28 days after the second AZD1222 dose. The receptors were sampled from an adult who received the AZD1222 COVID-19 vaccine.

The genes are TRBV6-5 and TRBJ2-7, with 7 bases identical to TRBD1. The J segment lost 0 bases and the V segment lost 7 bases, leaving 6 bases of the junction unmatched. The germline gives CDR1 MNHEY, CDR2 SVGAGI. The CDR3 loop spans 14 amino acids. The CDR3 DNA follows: TGTGCCAGCAACCCGGACAGGAGCTCCTACGAGCAGTACTTC. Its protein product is CASNPDRSSYEQYF.

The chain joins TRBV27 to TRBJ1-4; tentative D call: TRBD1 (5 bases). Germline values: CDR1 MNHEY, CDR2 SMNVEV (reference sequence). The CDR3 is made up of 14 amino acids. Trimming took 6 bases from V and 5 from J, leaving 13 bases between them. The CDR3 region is CASSLGVSNEKLFF. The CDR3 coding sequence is TGTGCCAGCAGCCTAGGGGTCTCGAATGAAAAACTGTTTTTT.

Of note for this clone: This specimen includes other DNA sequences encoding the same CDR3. In nucleotides, the CDR3 is TGTGCCAGCAGCTTAGGGAGCGGGGCCAGCACAGATACGCAGTATTTT. Its translation: CASSLGSGASTDTQYF. The rearrangement links TRBV7-3 to TRBJ2-3; 7 bases are shared with TRBD2. Germline V CDR1 and CDR2: SGHTA, FQGTGA. Trimming took 2 bases from V and 0 from J; bases not matched to a gene: 5. The CDR3 length is 16 residues.

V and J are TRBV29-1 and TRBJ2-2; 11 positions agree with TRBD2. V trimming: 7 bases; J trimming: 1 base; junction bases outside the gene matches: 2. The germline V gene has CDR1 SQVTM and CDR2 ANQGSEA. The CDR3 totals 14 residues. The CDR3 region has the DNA TGCAGCGCCCTAGCGGGGGGGAACACCGGGGAGCTGTTTTTT. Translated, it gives CSALAGGNTGELFF.

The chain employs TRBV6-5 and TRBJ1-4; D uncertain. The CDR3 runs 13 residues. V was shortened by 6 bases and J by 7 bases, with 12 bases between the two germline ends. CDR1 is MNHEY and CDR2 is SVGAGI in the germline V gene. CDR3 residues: CASSQTLTEKLFF. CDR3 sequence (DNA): TGTGCCAGCAGCCAAACTCTAACTGAAAAACTGTTTTTT.

The CDR3 DNA reads as TGTGCCAGTAGTATACCGGCCAGGAGAAGAGGCTACACCTTC. It is translated as CASSIPARRRGYTF. V is TRBV19 and J is TRBJ1-2; no clear D. Per the germline V gene, CDR1 is LNHDA and CDR2 is SQIVND (reference sequence). The CDR3 length is 14 residues. V was trimmed by 2 bases and J by 8 bases, leaving 15 bases between them.

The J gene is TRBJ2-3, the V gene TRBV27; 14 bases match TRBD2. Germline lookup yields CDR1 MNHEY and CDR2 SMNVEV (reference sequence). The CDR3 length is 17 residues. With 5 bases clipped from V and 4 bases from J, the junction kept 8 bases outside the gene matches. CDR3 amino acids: CASSRGLAGDVSDTQYF. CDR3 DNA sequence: TGTGCCAGCAGTCGGGGACTAGCGGGAGATGTCTCAGATACGCAGTATTTT.

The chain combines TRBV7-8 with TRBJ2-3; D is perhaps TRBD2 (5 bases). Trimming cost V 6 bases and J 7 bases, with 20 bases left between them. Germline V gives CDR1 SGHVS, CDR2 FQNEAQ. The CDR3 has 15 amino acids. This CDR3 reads CASSLKAAGSNTQYF. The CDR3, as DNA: TGTGCCAGCAGTCTTAAAGCGGCCGGCTCAAATACGCAGTATTTT.

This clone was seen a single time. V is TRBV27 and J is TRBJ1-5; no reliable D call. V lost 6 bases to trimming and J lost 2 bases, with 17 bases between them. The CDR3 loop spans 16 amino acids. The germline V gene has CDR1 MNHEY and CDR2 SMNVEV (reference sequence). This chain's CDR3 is CASRGWAGLGNQPQHF. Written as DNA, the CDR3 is TGTGCCAGCAGGGGCTGGGCAGGTCTCGGCAATCAGCCCCAGCATTTT.

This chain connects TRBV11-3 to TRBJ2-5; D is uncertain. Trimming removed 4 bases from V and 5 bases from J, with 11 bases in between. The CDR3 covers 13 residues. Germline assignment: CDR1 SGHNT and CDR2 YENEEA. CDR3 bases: TGTGCCAGCAGCTCCGGGCGCTCGGAGACCCAGTACTTC. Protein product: CASSSGRSETQYF. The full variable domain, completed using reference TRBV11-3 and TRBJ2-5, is EAGVVQSPRYKIIEKKQPVAFWCNPISGHNTLYWYLQNLGQGPELLIRYENEEAVDDSQLPKDRFSAERLKGVDSTLKIQPAELGDSAVYLCASSSGRSETQYFGPGTRLLVL.

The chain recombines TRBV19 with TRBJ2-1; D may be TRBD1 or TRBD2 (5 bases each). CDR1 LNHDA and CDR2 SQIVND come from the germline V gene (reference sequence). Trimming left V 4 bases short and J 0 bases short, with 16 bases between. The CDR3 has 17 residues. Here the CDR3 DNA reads TGTGCCAGTAGTAGACGGGACGGACCGAGCTCCTACAATGAGCAGTTCTTC. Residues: CASSRRDGPSSYNEQFF.

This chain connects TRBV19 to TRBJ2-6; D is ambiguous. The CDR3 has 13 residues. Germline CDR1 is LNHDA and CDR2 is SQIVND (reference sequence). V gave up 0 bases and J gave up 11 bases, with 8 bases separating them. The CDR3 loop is CASSIERSHVLTF. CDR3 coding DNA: TGTGCCAGTAGTATAGAGCGCAGTCACGTCCTGACTTTC.

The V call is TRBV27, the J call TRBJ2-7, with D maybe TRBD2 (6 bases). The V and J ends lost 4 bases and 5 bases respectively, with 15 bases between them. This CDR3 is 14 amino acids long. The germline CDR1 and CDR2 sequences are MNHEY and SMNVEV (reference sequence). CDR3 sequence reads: CASSSLTSTHEQYF. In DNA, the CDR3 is TGTGCCAGCAGTTCCCTGACTAGTACCCACGAGCAGTACTTC.

CDR3 bases: TGTGCCAGCAGCCCCGATGGAGGTCTCAATGAAAAACTGTTTTTT. It specifies CASSPDGGLNEKLFF. J is TRBJ1-4 and V is TRBV7-9; D gene unclear. This CDR3 spans 15 amino acids. The germline CDR1 and CDR2 sequences are SEHNR and FQNEAQ (reference sequence). With 5 bases removed from V and 5 bases from J, the gap between germline ends came to 15 bases. The whole variable domain, filled in from reference TRBV7-9 and TRBJ1-4, reads DTGVSQNPRHKITKRGQNVTFRCDPISEHNRLYWYRQTLGQGPEFLTYFQNEAQLEKSRLLSDRFSAERPKGSFSTLEIQRTEQGDSAMYLCASSPDGGLNEKLFFGSGTQLSVL.

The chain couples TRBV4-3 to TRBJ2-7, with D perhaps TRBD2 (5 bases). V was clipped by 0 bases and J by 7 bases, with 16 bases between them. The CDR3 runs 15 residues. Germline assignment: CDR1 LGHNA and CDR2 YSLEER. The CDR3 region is CASSQDFNAGVEQYF. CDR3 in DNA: TGCGCCAGCAGCCAAGATTTCAATGCCGGGGTAGAGCAGTACTTC.

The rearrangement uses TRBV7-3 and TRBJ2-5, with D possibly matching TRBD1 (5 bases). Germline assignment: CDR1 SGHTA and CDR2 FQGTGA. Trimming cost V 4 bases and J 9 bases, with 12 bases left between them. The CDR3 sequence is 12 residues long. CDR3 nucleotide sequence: TGTGCCAGCAGCTCCCTCGAAGGGGCCCAGTACTTC. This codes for CASSSLEGAQYF.

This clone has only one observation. The CDR3 sequence: CASSYGRGGANEQFF. CDR3 in DNA: TGTGCCAGCAGTTATGGGCGGGGGGGCGCAAATGAGCAGTTCTTC. V usage is TRBV6-5 and J usage is TRBJ2-1; the match to TRBD2 covers 9 bases. With V trimmed by 3 bases and J by 7 bases, 7 bases remained unmatched. Germline V gene sequence: CDR1 MNHEY, CDR2 SVGAGI. The CDR3 contains 15 residues.

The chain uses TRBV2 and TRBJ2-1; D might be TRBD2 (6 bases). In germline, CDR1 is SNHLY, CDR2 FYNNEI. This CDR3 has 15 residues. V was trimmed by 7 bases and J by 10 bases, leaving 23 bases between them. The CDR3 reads CASISQGAGLPEQFF. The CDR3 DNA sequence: TGTGCCAGCATCTCCCAAGGGGCGGGACTCCCAGAGCAGTTCTTC. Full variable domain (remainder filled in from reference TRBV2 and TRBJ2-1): EPEVTQTPSHQVTQMGQEVILRCVPISNHLYFYWYRQILGQKVEFLVSFYNNEISEKSEIFDDQFSVERPDGSNFTLKIRSTKLEDSAMYFCASISQGAGLPEQFFGPGTRLTVL.

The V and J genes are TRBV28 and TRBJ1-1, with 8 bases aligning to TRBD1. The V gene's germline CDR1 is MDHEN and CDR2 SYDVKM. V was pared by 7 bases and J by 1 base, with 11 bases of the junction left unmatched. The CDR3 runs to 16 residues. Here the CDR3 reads CASIGWGQERNTEAFF. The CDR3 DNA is TGTGCCAGCATAGGGTGGGGACAGGAGAGGAACACTGAAGCTTTCTTT.